A single sample is the source of the 15 T cell receptor beta chains below, sequenced in a study of T cell changes during pregnancy in multiple sclerosis. Clones were read by immunoSEQ multiplex PCR, and TCRdb kept only the in-frame ones, dropping some. The table lists some 71,000 clones, approximately 90% of them singletons. Sequences were derived from peripheral blood, sampled in the third trimester of pregnancy. All receptors derive from a female donor with multiple sclerosis, enrolled in a pregnancy study.

This chain links TRBV10-3 with TRBJ1-5; 10 positions agree with TRBD1. V shed 3 bases and J 4 bases; nucleotides not matched to a gene: 6. The germline gives CDR1 ENHRY, CDR2 SYGVKD. The CDR3 totals 16 residues. CDR3 sequence (DNA): TGTGCCATCAGTGACGGGGACAGGGGAGGGAATCAGCCCCAGCATTTT. Its protein is CAISDGDRGGNQPQHF.

The chain couples TRBV6-5 to TRBJ2-1, with 12 nucleotides matching TRBD1. CDR1 and CDR2 (germline): MNHEY, SVGAGI. Trimming removed 2 bases from V and 8 bases from J; junction bases left unmatched: 4. CDR3 length: 15 residues. The CDR3 sequence is CASSYTRDRGHEQFF. As DNA, the CDR3 is TGTGCCAGCAGTTACACCAGGGACAGGGGGCATGAGCAGTTCTTC.

V is TRBV19 and J is TRBJ1-2; no clear D gene. This CDR3 contains 12 residues. Germline V gene sequence: CDR1 LNHDA, CDR2 SQIVND (reference sequence). V gave up 5 bases and J gave up 5 bases, with 9 bases separating them. The CDR3 protein is CASSLGQYGYTF. For the CDR3, the DNA is TGTGCCAGTAGTTTGGGCCAGTATGGCTACACCTTC. Drawing the rest from reference TRBV19 and TRBJ1-2, the complete variable domain is DGGITQSPKYLFRKEGQNVTLSCEQNLNHDAMYWYRQDPGQGLRLIYYSQIVNDFQKGDIAEGYSVSREKKESFPLTVTSAQKNPTAFYLCASSLGQYGYTFGSGTRLTVV.

This sequence joins TRBV19 and TRBJ1-2; unclear D gene. The CDR3 sequence is 13 residues long. V lost 3 bases and J lost 4, with 9 bases in between. Looked up from germline, CDR1 is LNHDA and CDR2 is SQIVND (reference sequence). CDR3 nucleotide sequence: TGTGCCAGTAGTATGGGGAGGAGCTATGGCTACACCTTC. Its translation: CASSMGRSYGYTF.

The V gene is TRBV7-2, the J gene TRBJ2-1; the match to TRBD2 covers 13 bases. Trimming at V came to 5 bases and at J to 6 bases, leaving 4 bases not matched to a gene. Germline CDR1 is SGHTA and CDR2 is FQGNSA. The CDR3 loop spans 15 amino acids. CDR3 DNA: TGTGCCAGCAGCCGCACTAGCGGGGGGGTCAATGAGCAGTTCTTC. Residues: CASSRTSGGVNEQFF. The full variable domain, with the rest looked up from reference TRBV7-2 and TRBJ2-1, is GAGVSQSPSNKVTEKGKDVELRCDPISGHTALYWYRQSLGQGLEFLIYFQGNSAPDKSGLPSDRFSAERTGGSVSTLTIQRTQQEDSAVYLCASSRTSGGVNEQFFGPGTRLTVL.

This chain joins TRBV2 and TRBJ1-5; the D is unclear. CDR3 length: 14 amino acids. From germline, CDR1 is SNHLY and CDR2 FYNNEI. Trimming took off 4 bases at V and 2 bases at J, with 9 bases between the two ends. The CDR3 DNA follows: TGTGCCAGCAGTGTCAGGTCGGGCAATCAGCCCCAGCATTTT. This codes for CASSVRSGNQPQHF.

This chain links TRBV7-9 with TRBJ1-6; D possibly corresponds to TRBD1 (6 bases). The CDR3 is made up of 18 amino acids. V was trimmed by 1 base and J by 0 bases, leaving 13 bases between them. Germline V gene sequence: CDR1 SEHNR, CDR2 FQNEAQ (reference sequence). CDR3 sequence: CASSLERGGSSYNSPLHF. The CDR3 DNA is TGTGCCAGCAGCTTAGAAAGGGGGGGAAGCTCCTATAATTCACCCCTCCACTTT. The full variable domain, with the rest looked up from reference TRBV7-9 and TRBJ1-6, is DTGVSQNPRHKITKRGQNVTFRCDPISEHNRLYWYRQTLGQGPEFLTYFQNEAQLEKSRLLSDRFSAERPKGSFSTLEIQRTEQGDSAMYLCASSLERGGSSYNSPLHFGNGTRLTVT.

This rearrangement joins TRBV2 to TRBJ1-4; TRBD1 matches 10 bases. Germline assignment: CDR1 SNHLY and CDR2 FYNNEI. CDR3 length: 14 residues. With 10 bases clipped from V and 4 bases from J, the junction kept 6 bases outside the gene matches. CDR3 amino acids: CATGQGGDNEKLFF. DNA of the CDR3: TGTGCCACTGGACAGGGGGGTGATAATGAAAAACTGTTTTTT.

The CDR3 is CATTGNEKLFF. CDR3 nucleotides: TGTGCCACTACAGGGAATGAAAAACTGTTTTTT. The genes are TRBV28 and TRBJ1-4; maybe TRBD1 (6 bases). Germline V lookup: CDR1 MDHEN, CDR2 SYDVKM. The CDR3 has 11 amino acids. The V end was cut by 10 bases, the J end by 5 bases, with 8 bases between.

The rearrangement links TRBV2 to TRBJ1-2, with 7 positions matching TRBD1. CDR3 size: 18 residues. The germline gives CDR1 SNHLY, CDR2 FYNNEI. The V and J ends lost 5 bases and 0 bases, in that order; junction bases with no gene match: 15. CDR3 in amino acids: CASSQEQGILEANYGYTF. CDR3 in DNA: TGTGCCAGCAGTCAAGAACAGGGGATTCTTGAAGCTAACTATGGCTACACCTTC.

At least ten counts were recorded for this clone. The chain couples TRBV4-2 to TRBJ2-7, with TRBD2 matching 10 bases. Trimming removed 0 bases from V and 4 bases from J; junction bases left unmatched: 0. The CDR3 contains 14 residues. Germline lookup yields CDR1 LGHNA and CDR2 YNFKEQ. CDR3 in amino acids: CASSQDSGGYEQYF. CDR3 nucleotides: TGTGCCAGCAGCCAAGATAGCGGGGGGTACGAGCAGTACTTC.

The count of this clone is one. The V call is TRBV28, the J call TRBJ2-7; 8 bases line up with TRBD1. The ends lost 1 base at V and 3 bases at J; junction bases unmatched: 5. The CDR3 is 15 amino acids. Germline CDR1 is MDHEN and CDR2 is SYDVKM. This CDR3 is CASSLLGQAFYEQYF. CDR3 nucleotide sequence: TGTGCCAGCAGTTTATTGGGACAGGCGTTCTACGAGCAGTACTTC.

This chain uses TRBV5-4 with TRBJ2-3; 7 positions match TRBD1. V shed 10 bases and J 4 bases; nucleotides not matched to a gene: 12. Per the germline V gene, CDR1 is SGHNT and CDR2 is YYREEE (reference sequence). This CDR3 region has 14 residues. CDR3 DNA sequence: TGTGCCGCTGGGGACAGCCACGAGGCAGATACGCAGTATTTT. Protein sequence: CAAGDSHEADTQYF.

The V gene is TRBV6-5, the J gene TRBJ1-1; D unresolved. The V and J ends lost 5 bases and 7 bases respectively, with 14 bases between them. The CDR3 extends over 13 amino acids. Germline V gives CDR1 MNHEY, CDR2 SVGAGI. The CDR3 coding sequence is TGTGCCAGCAGTCCCCAGCCGGCGGTTGAAGCTTTCTTT. Its protein is CASSPQPAVEAFF.

This clone was seen just once. J is TRBJ2-1 and V is TRBV7-3, with 8 bases fitting TRBD1. From germline, CDR1 is SGHTA and CDR2 FQGTGA. Trimming at V came to 5 bases and at J to 2 bases, leaving 5 bases not matched to a gene. CDR3 length: 15 residues. CDR3 loop: CASSASGGAYNEQFF. In DNA, the CDR3 is TGTGCCAGCAGCGCCTCAGGGGGCGCCTACAATGAGCAGTTCTTC.